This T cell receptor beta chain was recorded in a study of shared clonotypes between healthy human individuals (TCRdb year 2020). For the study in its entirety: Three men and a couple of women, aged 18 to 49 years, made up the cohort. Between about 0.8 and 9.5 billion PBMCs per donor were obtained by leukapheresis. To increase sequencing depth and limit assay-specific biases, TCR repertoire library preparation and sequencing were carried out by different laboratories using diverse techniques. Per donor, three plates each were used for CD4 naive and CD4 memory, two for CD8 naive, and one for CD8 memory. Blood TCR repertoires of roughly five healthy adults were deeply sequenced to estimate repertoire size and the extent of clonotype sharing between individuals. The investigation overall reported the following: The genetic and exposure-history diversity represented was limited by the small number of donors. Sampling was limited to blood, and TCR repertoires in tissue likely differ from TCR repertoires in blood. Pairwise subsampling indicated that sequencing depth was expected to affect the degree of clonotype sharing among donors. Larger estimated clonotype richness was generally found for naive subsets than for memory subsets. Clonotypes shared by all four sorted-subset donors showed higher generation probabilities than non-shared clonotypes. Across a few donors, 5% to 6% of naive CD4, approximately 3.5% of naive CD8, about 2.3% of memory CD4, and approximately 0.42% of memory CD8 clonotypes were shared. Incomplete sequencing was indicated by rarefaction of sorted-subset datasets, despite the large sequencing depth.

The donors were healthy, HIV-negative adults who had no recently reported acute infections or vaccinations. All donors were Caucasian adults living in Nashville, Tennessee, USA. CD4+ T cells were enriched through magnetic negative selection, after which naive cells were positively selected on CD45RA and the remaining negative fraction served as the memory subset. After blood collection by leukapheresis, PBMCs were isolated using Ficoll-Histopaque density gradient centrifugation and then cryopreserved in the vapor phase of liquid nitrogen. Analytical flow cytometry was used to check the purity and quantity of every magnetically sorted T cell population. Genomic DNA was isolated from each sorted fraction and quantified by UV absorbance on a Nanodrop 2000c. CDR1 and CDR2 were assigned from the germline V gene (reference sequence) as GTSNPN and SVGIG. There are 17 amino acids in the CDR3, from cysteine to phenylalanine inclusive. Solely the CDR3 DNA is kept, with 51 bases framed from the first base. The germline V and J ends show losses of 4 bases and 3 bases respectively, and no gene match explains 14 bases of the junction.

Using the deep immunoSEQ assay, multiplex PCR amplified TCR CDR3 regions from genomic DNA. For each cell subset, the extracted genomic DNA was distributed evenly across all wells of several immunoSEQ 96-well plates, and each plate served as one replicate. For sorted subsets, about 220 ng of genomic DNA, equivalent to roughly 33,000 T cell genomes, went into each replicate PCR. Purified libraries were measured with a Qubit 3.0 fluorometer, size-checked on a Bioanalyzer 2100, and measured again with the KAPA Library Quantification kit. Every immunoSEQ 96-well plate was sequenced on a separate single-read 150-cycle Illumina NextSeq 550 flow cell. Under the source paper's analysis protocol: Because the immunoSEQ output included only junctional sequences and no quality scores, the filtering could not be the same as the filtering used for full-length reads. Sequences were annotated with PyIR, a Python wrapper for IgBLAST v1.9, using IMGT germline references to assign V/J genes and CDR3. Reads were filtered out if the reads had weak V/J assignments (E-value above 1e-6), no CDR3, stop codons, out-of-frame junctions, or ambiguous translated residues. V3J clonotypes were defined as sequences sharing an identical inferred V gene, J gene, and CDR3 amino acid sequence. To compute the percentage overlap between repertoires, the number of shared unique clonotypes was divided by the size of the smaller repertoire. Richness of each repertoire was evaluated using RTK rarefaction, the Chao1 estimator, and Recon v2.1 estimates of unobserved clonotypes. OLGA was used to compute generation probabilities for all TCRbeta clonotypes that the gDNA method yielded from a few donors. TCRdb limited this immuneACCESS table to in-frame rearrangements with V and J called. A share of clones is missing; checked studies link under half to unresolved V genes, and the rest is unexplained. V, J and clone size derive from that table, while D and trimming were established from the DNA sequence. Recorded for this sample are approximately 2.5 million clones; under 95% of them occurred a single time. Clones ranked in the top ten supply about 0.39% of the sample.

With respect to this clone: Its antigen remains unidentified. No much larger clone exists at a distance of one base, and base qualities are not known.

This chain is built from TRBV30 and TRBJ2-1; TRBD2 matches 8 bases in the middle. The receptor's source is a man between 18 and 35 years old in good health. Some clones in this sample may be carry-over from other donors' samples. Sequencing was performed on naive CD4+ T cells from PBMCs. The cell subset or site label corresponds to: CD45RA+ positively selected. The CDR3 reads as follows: CAWTQRWGLENYNEQFF. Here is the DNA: TGTGCCTGGACTCAGAGGTGGGGACTAGAAAACTACAATGAGCAGTTCTTC.